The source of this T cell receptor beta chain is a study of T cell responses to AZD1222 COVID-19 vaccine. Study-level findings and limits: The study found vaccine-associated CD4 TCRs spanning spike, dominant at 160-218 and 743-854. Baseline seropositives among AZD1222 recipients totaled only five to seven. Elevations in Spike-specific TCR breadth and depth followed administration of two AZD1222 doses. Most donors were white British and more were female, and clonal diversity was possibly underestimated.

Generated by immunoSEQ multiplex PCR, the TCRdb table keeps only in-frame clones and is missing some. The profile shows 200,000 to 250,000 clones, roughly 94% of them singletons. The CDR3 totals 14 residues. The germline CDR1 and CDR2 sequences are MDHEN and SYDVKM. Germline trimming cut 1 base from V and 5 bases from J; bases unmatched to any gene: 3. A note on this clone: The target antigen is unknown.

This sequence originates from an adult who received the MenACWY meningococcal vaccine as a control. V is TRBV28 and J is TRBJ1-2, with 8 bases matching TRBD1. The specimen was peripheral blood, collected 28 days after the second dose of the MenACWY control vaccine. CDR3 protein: CASSLLQGAYGYTF. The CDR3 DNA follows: TGTGCCAGCAGTTTATTGCAGGGGGCTTATGGCTACACCTTC.